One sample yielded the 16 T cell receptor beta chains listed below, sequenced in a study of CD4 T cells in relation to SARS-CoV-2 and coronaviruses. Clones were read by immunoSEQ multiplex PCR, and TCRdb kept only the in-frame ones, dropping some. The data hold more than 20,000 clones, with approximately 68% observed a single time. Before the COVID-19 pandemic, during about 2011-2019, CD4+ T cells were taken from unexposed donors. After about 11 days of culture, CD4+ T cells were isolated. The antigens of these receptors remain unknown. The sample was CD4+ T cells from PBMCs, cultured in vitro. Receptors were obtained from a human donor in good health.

The CDR3 nucleotides read TGTGCCAGCAGCTCGAAGGTAGCGGCAGGGGAGACCCAGTACTTC. Residues: CASSSKVAAGETQYF. The chain carries TRBV5-6 and TRBJ2-5, with TRBD2 as a possible D gene (6 bases). Germline-derived CDR1 and CDR2 are SGHDT and YYEEEE. Trimming stripped 3 bases from V and 5 bases from J, with 17 bases between. This CDR3 has 15 residues.

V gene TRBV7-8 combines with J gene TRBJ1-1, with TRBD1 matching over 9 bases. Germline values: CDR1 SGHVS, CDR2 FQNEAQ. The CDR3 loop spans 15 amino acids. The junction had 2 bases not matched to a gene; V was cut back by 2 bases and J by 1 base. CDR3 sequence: CASSLMTGGNTEAFF. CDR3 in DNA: TGTGCCAGCAGCTTAATGACAGGGGGGAACACTGAAGCTTTCTTT.

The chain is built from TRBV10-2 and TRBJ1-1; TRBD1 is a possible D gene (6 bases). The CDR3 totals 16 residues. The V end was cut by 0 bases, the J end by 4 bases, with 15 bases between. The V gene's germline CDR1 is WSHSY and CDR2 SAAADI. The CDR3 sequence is CASSESVQGLGTEAFF. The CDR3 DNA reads TGCGCCAGCAGTGAGTCGGTTCAGGGGTTGGGCACTGAAGCTTTCTTT.

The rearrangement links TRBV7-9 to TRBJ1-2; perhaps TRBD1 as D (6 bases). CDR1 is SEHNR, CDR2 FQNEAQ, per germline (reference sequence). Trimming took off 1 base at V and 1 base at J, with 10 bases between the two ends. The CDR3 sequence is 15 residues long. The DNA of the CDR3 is TGTGCCAGCAGCTTAGTGGGACACCATAACTATGGCTACACCTTC. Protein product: CASSLVGHHNYGYTF.

The CDR3 is CASSPPVTVEAFF. The CDR3 bases are TGTGCCAGCTCACCACCGGTGACGGTTGAAGCTTTCTTT. The rearrangement links TRBV18 to TRBJ1-1; D unclear. This CDR3 spans 13 amino acids. V was cut by 0 bases and J by 7 bases, with 9 bases left in between. Germline V gene sequence: CDR1 KGHSH, CDR2 LQKENI.

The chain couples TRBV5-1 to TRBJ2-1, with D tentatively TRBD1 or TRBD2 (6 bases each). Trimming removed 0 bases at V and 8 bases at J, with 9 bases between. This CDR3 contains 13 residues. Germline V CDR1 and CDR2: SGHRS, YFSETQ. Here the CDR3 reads CASSLVGGDEQFF. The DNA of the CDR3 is TGCGCCAGCAGCTTGGTCGGGGGCGATGAGCAGTTCTTC.

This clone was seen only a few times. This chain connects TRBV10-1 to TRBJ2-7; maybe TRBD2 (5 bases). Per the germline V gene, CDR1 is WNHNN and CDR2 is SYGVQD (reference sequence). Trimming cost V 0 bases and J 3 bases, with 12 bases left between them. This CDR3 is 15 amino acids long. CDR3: CASSESSGESYEQYF. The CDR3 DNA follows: TGCGCCAGCAGTGAGTCCTCCGGGGAAAGCTACGAGCAGTACTTC.

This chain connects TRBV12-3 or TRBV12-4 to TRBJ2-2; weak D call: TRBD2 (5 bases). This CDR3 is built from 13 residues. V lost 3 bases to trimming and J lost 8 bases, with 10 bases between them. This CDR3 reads CASSFRGGGELFF. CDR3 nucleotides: TGTGCCAGCAGTTTTAGAGGAGGTGGGGAGCTGTTTTTT.

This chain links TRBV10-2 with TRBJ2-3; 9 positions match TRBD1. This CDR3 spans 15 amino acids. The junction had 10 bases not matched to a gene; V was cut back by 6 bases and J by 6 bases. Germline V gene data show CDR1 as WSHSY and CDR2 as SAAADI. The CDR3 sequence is CASSNEQGARDTQYF. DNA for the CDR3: TGCGCCAGCAGCAATGAACAGGGGGCGAGGGATACGCAGTATTTT.

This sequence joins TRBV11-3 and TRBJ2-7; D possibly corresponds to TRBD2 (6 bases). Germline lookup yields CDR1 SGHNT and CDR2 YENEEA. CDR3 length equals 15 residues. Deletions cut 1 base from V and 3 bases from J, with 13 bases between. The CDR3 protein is CASSLGPSELYEQYF. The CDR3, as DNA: TGTGCCAGCAGCTTAGGCCCTAGCGAGCTCTACGAGCAGTACTTC.

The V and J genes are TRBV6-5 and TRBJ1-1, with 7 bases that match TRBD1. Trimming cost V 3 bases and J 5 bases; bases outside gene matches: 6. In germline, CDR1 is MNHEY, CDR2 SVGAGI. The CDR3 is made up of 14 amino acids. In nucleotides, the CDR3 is TGTGCCAGCAGTTATACCGGACAGGCAACTGAAGCTTTCTTT. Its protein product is CASSYTGQATEAFF.

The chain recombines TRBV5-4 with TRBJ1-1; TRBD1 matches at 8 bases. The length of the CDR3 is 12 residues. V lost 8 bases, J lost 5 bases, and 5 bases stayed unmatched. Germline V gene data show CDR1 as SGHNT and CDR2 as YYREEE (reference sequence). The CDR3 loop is CASTGGRTEAFF. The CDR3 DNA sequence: TGTGCCAGTACAGGGGGAAGGACTGAAGCTTTCTTT.

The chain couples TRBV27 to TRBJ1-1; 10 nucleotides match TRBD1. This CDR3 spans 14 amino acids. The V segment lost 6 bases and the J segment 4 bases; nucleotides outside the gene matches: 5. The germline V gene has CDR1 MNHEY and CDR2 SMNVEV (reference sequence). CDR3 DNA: TGTGCCAGCAGCCCCGGACAGGGGGGCACTGAAGCTTTCTTT. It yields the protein CASSPGQGGTEAFF.

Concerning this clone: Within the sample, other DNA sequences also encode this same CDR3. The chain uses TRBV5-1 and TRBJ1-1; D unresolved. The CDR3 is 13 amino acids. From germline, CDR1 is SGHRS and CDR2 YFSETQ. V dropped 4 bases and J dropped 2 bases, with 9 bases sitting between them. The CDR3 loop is CASSPGVNTEAFF. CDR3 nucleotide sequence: TGCGCCAGCAGCCCTGGGGTCAACACTGAAGCTTTCTTT.

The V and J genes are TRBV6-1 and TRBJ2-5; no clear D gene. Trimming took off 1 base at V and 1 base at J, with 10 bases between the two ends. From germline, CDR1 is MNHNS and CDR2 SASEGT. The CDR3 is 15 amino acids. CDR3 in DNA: TGTGCCAGCAGTGAAGTGGTACAGACCCAAGAGACCCAGTACTTC. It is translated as CASSEVVQTQETQYF.

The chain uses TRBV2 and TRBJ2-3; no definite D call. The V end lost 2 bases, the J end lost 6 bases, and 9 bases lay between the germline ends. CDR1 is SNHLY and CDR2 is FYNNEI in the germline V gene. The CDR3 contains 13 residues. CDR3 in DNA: TGTGCCAGCAGTGAACCCTTCATGGATACGCAGTATTTT. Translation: CASSEPFMDTQYF.